This is a list of T cell receptor beta chains from one sample in a study of neoadjuvant nivolumab and ipilimumab in lung cancer. TCRdb's copy holds only in-frame clones and misses some; the assay was immunoSEQ multiplex PCR. This sample has 30,000 to 35,000 clones, with 90% found just once. The input for sequencing was peripheral blood, taken after neoadjuvant nivolumab, alone or with ipilimumab, at or shortly before surgery. The receptors originated from an adult with non-small cell lung cancer. CDR3s include the opening cysteine and the closing phenylalanine or tryptophan. A D gene is named only where the DNA matches it firmly. Not every row has a clone size; where given, it reads once, few, many or a size class.

CDR3aa,CDR3nt,v_gene,j_gene,len,d_gene,abundance
CASSSGTDAGNTIYF,TGTGCCAGCAGCTCCGGAACGGACGCGGGAAACACCATATATTTT,TRBV5-4,TRBJ1-3,15,-,-
CASSVTANNNSPLHF,TGTGCCAGCTCAGTGACAGCTAATAATAATTCACCCCTCCACTTT,TRBV18,TRBJ1-6,15,-,-
CASSSTPTGKTEAFF,TGTGCCAGCAGCTCTACGCCAACAGGGAAAACTGAAGCTTTCTTT,TRBV7-2,TRBJ1-1,15,-,-
CASSLRDRANVLTF,TGTGCCAGCAGCCTCCGGGACAGGGCCAACGTCCTGACTTTC,TRBV5-4,TRBJ2-6,14,-,few
CASSEGAGGVFRDTQYF,TGTGCCAGCAGTGAAGGGGCAGGGGGCGTTTTTAGGGATACGCAGTATTTT,TRBV2,TRBJ2-3,17,TRBD1,-
CASRLAGGNNEQFF,TGTGCCAGCAGACTAGCGGGTGGGAACAATGAGCAGTTCTTC,TRBV6-6,TRBJ2-1,14,TRBD2,-
CASSLAAATSSYEQYF,TGTGCCAGCAGTTTAGCCGCCGCCACGAGCTCCTACGAGCAGTACTTC,TRBV28,TRBJ2-7,16,-,-
CASSLGPDYEQYF,TGTGCCAGCAGCTTAGGCCCTGACTACGAGCAGTACTTC,TRBV13,TRBJ2-7,13,-,-
CASSPSGGSYEQYF,TGTGCCAGCTCACCATCCGGGGGTTCCTACGAGCAGTACTTC,TRBV18,TRBJ2-7,14,-,-
CASSSVLQNQPQHF,TGTGCCAGCAGTTCTGTATTGCAGAATCAGCCCCAGCATTTT,TRBV6-6,TRBJ1-5,14,-,-
CSAGNRPSNQPQHF,TGCAGCGCCGGGAACCGACCTAGCAATCAGCCCCAGCATTTT,TRBV29-1,TRBJ1-5,14,-,-
CASSRGLAGGTFYNEQFF,TGCGCCAGCAGCCGGGGACTAGCGGGGGGAACCTTTTACAATGAGCAGTTCTTC,TRBV4-1,TRBJ2-1,18,TRBD2,-
CASSQRGVTQYF,TGTGCCAGCAGCCAAAGAGGGGTGACCCAGTACTTC,TRBV14,TRBJ2-5,12,-,-
CASSVGSDNQPQHF,TGCGCCAGCAGTGTTGGGTCAGACAATCAGCCCCAGCATTTT,TRBV10-2,TRBJ1-5,14,-,-
CASSENNGYGYTF,TGTGCCAGCAGTGAAAATAATGGCTATGGCTACACCTTC,TRBV6-1,TRBJ1-2,13,-,-
CASKTGGNYGYTF,TGTGCCAGCAAAACAGGGGGAAACTATGGCTACACCTTC,TRBV6-5,TRBJ1-2,13,TRBD1,-
CASSVRGDYGYTF,TGTGCCAGCAGTGTGCGGGGGGACTATGGCTACACCTTC,TRBV2,TRBJ1-2,13,-,-
CASSPPLGGELFF,TGTGCCAGCAGCCCCCCCCTCGGCGGGGAGCTGTTTTTT,TRBV7-8,TRBJ2-2,13,-,-
CASSLVPQGGQETQYF,TGTGCCAGCAGCTTGGTGCCCCAGGGGGGGCAAGAGACCCAGTACTTC,TRBV5-4,TRBJ2-5,16,-,-
CASSQDRTSGGATDTQYF,TGCGCCAGCAGCCAAGATAGGACTAGCGGGGGGGCCACAGATACGCAGTATTTT,TRBV4-1,TRBJ2-3,18,TRBD2,-
CASSEDVNTEAFF,TGTGCCAGCAGTGAGGACGTGAACACTGAAGCTTTCTTT,TRBV2,TRBJ1-1,13,-,-
CASSPLGAYEQYF,TGTGCCAGCAGTCCCCTGGGGGCCTACGAGCAGTACTTC,TRBV6-5,TRBJ2-7,13,-,-
CASSYDRGGPNTEAFF,TGTGCCAGCAGTTACGATAGGGGGGGACCAAACACTGAAGCTTTCTTT,TRBV6-5,TRBJ1-1,16,-,-
CASSPTGRLTYEQYF,TGTGCCAGCAGCCCGACAGGGAGGCTGACCTACGAGCAGTACTTC,TRBV11-1,TRBJ2-7,15,-,few
CASSPGTGTSGYEQYF,TGCGCCAGCAGCCCCGGGACAGGGACGTCAGGTTACGAGCAGTACTTC,TRBV5-1,TRBJ2-7,16,TRBD1,once
CASTAGSSEQYF,TGTGCCAGCACCGCAGGGTCGAGCGAGCAGTACTTC,TRBV6-6,TRBJ2-7,12,-,-
CASRSGQGRETQYF,TGTGCCAGCAGGTCTGGACAGGGGAGGGAGACCCAGTACTTC,TRBV5-4,TRBJ2-5,14,TRBD1,-
CASSRLSSSDTEAFF,TGTGCCAGCTCACGTCTGAGTTCTTCGGACACTGAAGCTTTCTTT,TRBV18,TRBJ1-1,15,-,-
CASLPVGSRNTEAFF,TGTGCCAGCCTCCCGGTGGGATCTAGGAACACTGAAGCTTTCTTT,TRBV6-1,TRBJ1-1,15,-,-
CASSHGTGKVAFF,TGTGCCAGCAGCCACGGGACAGGGAAGGTGGCTTTCTTT,TRBV13,TRBJ1-1,13,TRBD1,few
CASSYSNTDNSPLHF,TGTGCCAGCAGTTACTCGAACACTGATAATTCACCCCTCCACTTT,TRBV6-5,TRBJ1-6,15,-,-
CASNPLAAHTDTQYF,TGTGCCAGCAACCCACTAGCGGCGCACACAGATACGCAGTATTTT,TRBV5-5,TRBJ2-3,15,TRBD2,-
CASSGTGGGNYGYTF,TGCGCCAGCAGTGGGACAGGGGGAGGTAACTATGGCTACACCTTC,TRBV5-1,TRBJ1-2,15,TRBD1,few
CASSQDPISGNTIYF,TGCGCCAGCAGCCAGGACCCAATCTCTGGAAACACCATATATTTT,TRBV5-1,TRBJ1-3,15,-,-
CASSLGSASSYNEQFF,TGCGCCAGCAGCTTGGGGTCTGCATCTTCCTACAATGAGCAGTTCTTC,TRBV5-1,TRBJ2-1,16,-,-
CASSDDSAGNTIYF,TGCGCCAGCAGTGATGACAGCGCCGGGAACACCATATATTTT,TRBV10-1,TRBJ1-3,14,-,few
CASSISSGQLGASDYTF,TGTGCCAGTAGTATTTCGTCCGGGCAGCTCGGGGCCTCTGACTACACCTTC,TRBV19,TRBJ1-2,17,-,-
CASSGEQVFGGYTF,TGTGCCAGCAGCGGGGAACAGGTTTTTGGTGGCTACACCTTC,TRBV5-4,TRBJ1-2,14,-,-
CATRGQGATGELFF,TGTGCCACCCGAGGTCAGGGGGCCACCGGGGAGCTGTTTTTT,TRBV2,TRBJ2-2,14,TRBD1,-
CASSQGVLASYEQYF,TGTGCCAGCAGCCAAGGGGTACTAGCGAGTTACGAGCAGTACTTC,TRBV14,TRBJ2-7,15,TRBD2,-
CASSPGPDTEAFF,TGTGCCAGCTCCCCGGGGCCTGACACTGAAGCTTTCTTT,TRBV18,TRBJ1-1,13,-,-
CASSLEGHLDEKLFF,TGCGCCAGCAGCTTGGAAGGACATTTAGATGAAAAACTGTTTTTT,TRBV5-1,TRBJ1-4,15,-,-
CAIRGGDGGHSNQPQHF,TGTGCCATCAGGGGGGGGGACGGCGGGCATAGCAATCAGCCCCAGCATTTT,TRBV10-3,TRBJ1-5,17,-,few
CASGSGHKPDTQYF,TGTGCCAGCGGATCGGGACATAAACCCGATACGCAGTATTTT,TRBV5-4,TRBJ2-3,14,-,-
CASSISGGAINEQFF,TGTGCCAGTAGTATCAGCGGGGGGGCTATCAATGAGCAGTTCTTC,TRBV19,TRBJ2-1,15,TRBD2,few
CASSEALGGQGFTF,TGTGCCAGCAGTGAAGCGCTCGGGGGACAGGGCTTCACCTTC,TRBV2,TRBJ1-2,14,TRBD1,once
CASSDGFYGYTF,TGTGCCAGCAGCGACGGGTTCTATGGCTACACCTTC,TRBV2,TRBJ1-2,12,-,few
CASSLGRGRTEAFF,TGTGCCAGCAGCTTGGGCAGGGGGAGAACTGAAGCTTTCTTT,TRBV5-8,TRBJ1-1,14,TRBD1,-
CASSFMTGYEQYF,TGTGCCAGCAGCTTTATGACAGGCTACGAGCAGTACTTC,TRBV11-3,TRBJ2-7,13,-,-
CASSVQRWAGGYTF,TGTGCCAGCAGCGTTCAGCGCTGGGCGGGAGGCTACACCTTC,TRBV14,TRBJ1-2,14,-,once
CASSPSGLLPPEQYF,TGTGCCAGCTCACCTAGCGGACTTCTTCCCCCCGAGCAGTACTTC,TRBV18,TRBJ2-7,15,-,-
CASSIGTGDTGELFF,TGTGCCAGCAGCATAGGGACAGGGGACACCGGGGAGCTGTTTTTT,TRBV5-4,TRBJ2-2,15,TRBD1,-
CSVDAGMGDEKLFF,TGCAGCGTTGATGCCGGGATGGGGGATGAAAAACTGTTTTTT,TRBV29-1,TRBJ1-4,14,-,-
CATSRAGEGGTQYF,TGTGCCACCAGCAGAGCTGGGGAGGGCGGGACCCAGTACTTC,TRBV15,TRBJ2-5,14,TRBD2,-